One and the same sample provided the 30 T cell receptor beta chains below, sequenced in a study of cytomegalovirus exposure and HLA in healthy donors. The PCR made use of 60 Vbeta and 13 Jbeta primers. TCRdb's copy holds only in-frame clones and misses some; the assay was immunoSEQ multiplex PCR. The repertoire holds more than 90,000 clones, around four fifths seen once, with about 3% in the top ten. Sequencing was carried out using PBMCs. The receptors here all came from a woman between 35 and 50 years old in good health and CMV-seronegative.

This clone turned up a few times. A read error may produce the germline difference seen at one junction end. The V gene is TRBV5-8, the J gene TRBJ1-2, with TRBD1 as a possible D gene (5 bases). Germline V gene data show CDR1 as SGHTS and CDR2 as YDEGEE. The CDR3 covers 11 residues. The CDR3 DNA reads TGTGCCAGCAGCTTTTTCAGGGACTACAGCTTC. Translated, it gives CASSFFRDYSF.

This clone was detected a few times. The chain couples TRBV13 to TRBJ1-3; no clear D gene. The length of the CDR3 is 12 residues. In germline, CDR1 is PRHDT, CDR2 FYEKMQ (reference sequence). V was cut by 6 bases and J by 2 bases, with 5 bases left in between. The DNA for the CDR3 is TGTGCCAGCAGGGAGGCTGGAAACACCATATATTTT. It is translated as CASREAGNTIYF.

The CDR3 nucleotides read TGCAGCGTGGCAGGGTACGATGAGCAGTTCTTC. It yields the protein CSVAGYDEQFF. The chain employs TRBV29-1 and TRBJ2-1, with a possible D match to TRBD1 (5 bases). CDR3 length: 11 amino acids. V lost 6 bases, J lost 8 bases, and 11 bases lay in between. The germline CDR1 and CDR2 sequences are SQVTM and ANQGSEA.

This clone was found a few times. V gene TRBV2 combines with J gene TRBJ1-4; 7 bases agree with TRBD1. Germline V CDR1 and CDR2: SNHLY, FYNNEI. The V and J ends lost 5 bases and 9 bases, in that order; junction bases with no gene match: 3. The CDR3 covers 12 residues. Written as DNA, the CDR3 is TGTGCCAGCAGTTGGGACAGCCAAAAACTGTTTTTT. Encoded protein: CASSWDSQKLFF.

The V and J genes are TRBV6-5 and TRBJ2-5, with D perhaps TRBD2 (6 bases). V dropped 6 bases and J dropped 5 bases, with 16 bases sitting between them. Germline values: CDR1 MNHEY, CDR2 SVGAGI. This CDR3 has 14 residues. The CDR3 loop reads CASSRNSRGETQYF. For the CDR3, the DNA is TGTGCCAGCAGCCGGAACAGTCGGGGGGAGACCCAGTACTTC.

This clone was recorded a few times. The rearrangement uses TRBV2 and TRBJ1-2; 10 positions match TRBD1. Germline-derived CDR1 and CDR2 are SNHLY and FYNNEI. The CDR3 is made up of 14 amino acids. With V trimmed by 6 bases and J by 2 bases, 3 bases remained unmatched. This chain's CDR3 is CASRTDRGNYGYTF. The CDR3 DNA reads TGTGCCAGCAGGACGGACAGGGGGAACTATGGCTACACCTTC.

The chain has TRBV6-6 and TRBJ2-1; D possibly corresponds to TRBD2 (5 bases). Looked up from germline, CDR1 is MNHNY and CDR2 is SVGAGI (reference sequence). This CDR3 region has 16 residues. The V gene lost 2 bases and the J gene lost 2 bases, with 13 bases spanning the gap. Here the CDR3 reads CASSYPGKNTYNEQFF. In DNA, the CDR3 is TGTGCCAGCAGTTACCCCGGGAAAAATACCTACAATGAGCAGTTCTTC.

The gene calls are TRBV7-9 and TRBJ2-7; 7 nucleotides line up with TRBD2. There are 14 residues in the CDR3. CDR1 is SEHNR and CDR2 is FQNEAQ in the germline V gene (reference sequence). Trimming at V came to 5 bases and at J to 2 bases, leaving 6 bases not matched to a gene. CDR3 residues: CASSPPSGTYEQYF. The CDR3 region has the DNA TGTGCCAGCAGCCCCCCTAGCGGTACCTACGAGCAGTACTTC.

This chain links TRBV28 with TRBJ1-3; TRBD1 aligns across 8 bases. With 5 bases clipped from V and 2 bases from J, the junction kept 5 bases outside the gene matches. This CDR3 is 15 amino acids long. Germline CDR1 is MDHEN and CDR2 is SYDVKM. CDR3 nucleotides: TGTGCCAGCAGTCTGACAGGGGTCACTGGAAACACCATATATTTT. Translation: CASSLTGVTGNTIYF.

This chain links TRBV5-4 with TRBJ2-7, with D tentatively TRBD1 (6 bases). Trimming shortened V by 7 bases and J by 2 bases, and 10 bases separated the two germline ends. The CDR3 sequence is 12 residues long. Germline loops: CDR1 SGHNT, CDR2 YYREEE (reference sequence). Written as DNA, the CDR3 is TGTGCCAGCCAGACAGGCCCCTACGAGCAGTACTTC. Its translation is CASQTGPYEQYF.

The J gene is TRBJ2-5, the V gene TRBV5-6; no firm D call. This CDR3 has 13 residues. V was pared by 4 bases and J by 5 bases, with 12 bases between. Germline CDR1 SGHDT, CDR2 YYEEEE. The CDR3 loop is CASSRYAGETQYF. The DNA for the CDR3 is TGTGCCAGCAGCAGGTACGCAGGCGAGACCCAGTACTTC.

The CDR3 nucleotides read TGTGCCAGCAGCCCAAGCGGGACTGCCTACGAGCAGTACTTC. As protein: CASSPSGTAYEQYF. The chain carries TRBV28 and TRBJ2-7; 7 positions agree with TRBD2. The length of the CDR3 is 14 residues. V lost 6 bases, J lost 2 bases, and 7 bases stayed unmatched. Germline loops: CDR1 MDHEN, CDR2 SYDVKM.

The count of this clone is one. This chain connects TRBV5-1 to TRBJ2-1; 8 nucleotides agree with TRBD2. The CDR3 spans 15 residues. Germline CDR1 and CDR2: SGHRS and YFSETQ. J was trimmed by 8 bases and V by 4 bases; bases with no gene match: 11. CDR3 amino acids: CASSQAGDRVDEQFF. CDR3 DNA: TGCGCCAGCAGCCAAGCGGGAGATAGGGTCGATGAGCAGTTCTTC.

The chain combines TRBV7-2 with TRBJ2-2; TRBD2 agrees at 12 bases. The CDR3 is 18 residues long. The junction had 11 bases not matched to a gene; V was cut back by 4 bases and J by 5 bases. The germline CDR1 and CDR2 sequences are SGHTA and FQGNSA. The CDR3 sequence: CASSSRIRLAGVTGELFF. The CDR3 nucleotides read TGTGCCAGCAGCTCTAGAATACGACTAGCGGGAGTAACCGGGGAGCTGTTTTTT.

J is TRBJ2-7 and V is TRBV5-4; 8 bases match TRBD2. The CDR3 consists of 16 residues. V lost 0 bases, J lost 8 bases, and 13 bases stayed unmatched. Per germline, CDR1 SGHNT and CDR2 YYREEE (reference sequence). This chain's CDR3 is CASSLAQSGRGAQQYF. The CDR3 DNA sequence: TGTGCCAGCAGCTTGGCTCAGAGCGGGAGAGGTGCCCAGCAGTACTTC.

The genes are TRBV5-4 and TRBJ1-2; the match to TRBD1 covers 8 bases. J gave up 4 bases and V 0 bases, and 5 bases lay outside the gene matches. From germline, CDR1 is SGHNT and CDR2 YYREEE (reference sequence). The CDR3 runs 15 residues. The CDR3 loop is CASSLARDRIYGYTF. DNA for the CDR3: TGTGCCAGCAGCTTGGCTAGGGACAGGATCTATGGCTACACCTTC.

V gene TRBV27 combines with J gene TRBJ2-1, with 13 bases matching TRBD2. After removal of 1 base from V and 3 bases from J, the junction contained 6 bases not matched to a gene. Germline V gene sequence: CDR1 MNHEY, CDR2 SMNVEV (reference sequence). This CDR3 region has 18 residues. CDR3 bases: TGTGCCAGCAGTTTATGGGGACTAGCGGGAACGTACTACAATGAGCAGTTCTTC. It is translated as CASSLWGLAGTYYNEQFF.

V is TRBV6-6 and J is TRBJ2-3; 9 bases align to TRBD1. This CDR3 is 13 amino acids long. Trimming cost V 3 bases and J 9 bases; bases outside gene matches: 4. Germline values: CDR1 MNHNY, CDR2 SVGAGI (reference sequence). CDR3 amino acids: CASSYPQGATQYF. The CDR3, as DNA: TGTGCCAGCAGTTATCCACAGGGGGCAACGCAGTATTTT.

The chain employs TRBV29-1 and TRBJ1-2; 9 nucleotides line up with TRBD1. Germline V gene lookup returns CDR1 SQVTM and CDR2 ANQGSEA. V trimming: 7 bases; J trimming: 9 bases; junction bases outside the gene matches: 6. The CDR3 is made up of 11 amino acids. For the CDR3, the DNA is TGCAGCGACAGACAGGGGGGTCGCTACACCTTC. Protein product: CSDRQGGRYTF.

This clone turned up a few times. V usage is TRBV28 and J usage is TRBJ2-1, with 7 bases identical to TRBD2. This CDR3 region has 17 residues. V gave up 6 bases and J gave up 5 bases; unmatched junction bases: 16. Germline CDR1 reads MDHEN; CDR2 reads SYDVKM. CDR3 sequence reads: CASRSGGFWSGNNEQFF. The CDR3 bases are TGTGCCAGCAGGTCCGGGGGGTTCTGGAGCGGGAACAATGAGCAGTTCTTC.

This chain connects TRBV2 to TRBJ1-1; the D gene is possibly TRBD1 (6 bases). The V end was cut by 8 bases, the J end by 1 base, with 14 bases between. Looked up from germline, CDR1 is SNHLY and CDR2 is FYNNEI. The CDR3 extends over 14 amino acids. For the CDR3, the DNA is TGTGCCAGCGGTGCAAGGGGGGGGAACACTGAAGCTTTCTTT. Protein sequence: CASGARGGNTEAFF. Based on the CDR3 plus reference TRBV2 and TRBJ1-1, the full variable domain is EPEVTQTPSHQVTQMGQEVILRCVPISNHLYFYWYRQILGQKVEFLVSFYNNEISEKSEIFDDQFSVERPDGSNFTLKIRSTKLEDSAMYFCASGARGGNTEAFFGQGTRLTVV.

This chain uses TRBV5-5 with TRBJ1-5, with no clear D. Deletions cut 0 bases from V and 3 bases from J, with 10 bases between. This CDR3 spans 15 amino acids. CDR1 and CDR2 (germline): SGHKS, YYEKEE (reference sequence). The CDR3 loop is CASSLGGLINQPQHF. CDR3 in DNA: TGTGCCAGCAGCTTGGGAGGACTCATCAATCAGCCCCAGCATTTT.

This clone was observed a handful of times. The chain carries TRBV5-4 and TRBJ2-7, with D tentatively TRBD2 (5 bases). In germline, CDR1 is SGHNT, CDR2 YYREEE (reference sequence). This CDR3 has 16 amino acids. V was clipped by 6 bases and J by 0 bases, with 19 bases between them. The CDR3 region is CASTPDRGQSSYEQYF. The CDR3 DNA reads TGTGCCAGCACCCCCGATCGCGGGCAAAGCTCCTACGAGCAGTACTTC.

This clone is a singleton in its sample. Other DNA variants within this sample encode the same CDR3. The V gene is TRBV11-2, the J gene TRBJ1-4; tentatively, D is TRBD1 (5 bases). The V and J ends lost 4 bases and 7 bases respectively, with 19 bases between them. CDR1 and CDR2 (germline): SGHAT, FQNNGV. The CDR3 has 16 amino acids. This chain's CDR3 is CASSSRGGAVGEKLFF. The DNA of the CDR3 is TGTGCCAGCAGCTCACGTGGAGGGGCGGTTGGTGAAAAACTGTTTTTT.

The chain uses TRBV5-1 and TRBJ2-1, with 8 bases aligning to TRBD2. CDR1 SGHRS and CDR2 YFSETQ come from the germline V gene. The junction had 11 bases not matched to a gene; V was cut back by 6 bases and J by 0 bases. The CDR3 totals 17 residues. The CDR3 region has the DNA TGCGCCAGCACCACGTCCGGGAGGGTGAGCTCCTACAATGAGCAGTTCTTC. This sequence encodes CASTTSGRVSSYNEQFF.

The V call is TRBV11-2, the J call TRBJ1-5, with 7 positions matching TRBD1. The CDR3 has 17 residues. The ends lost 4 bases at V and 3 bases at J; junction bases unmatched: 12. CDR1 SGHAT and CDR2 FQNNGV come from the germline V gene. The CDR3 DNA reads as TGTGCCAGCAGCTCGAGCGACAGGGTCTATAACAATCAGCCCCAGCATTTT. It translates to CASSSSDRVYNNQPQHF.

The chain couples TRBV7-9 to TRBJ2-3; D is perhaps TRBD2 (6 bases). Germline V gene lookup returns CDR1 SEHNR and CDR2 FQNEAQ (reference sequence). The CDR3 consists of 17 residues. Trimming cost V 0 bases and J 0 bases, with 13 bases left between them. The CDR3 loop is CASSLARLARSTDTQYF. CDR3 coding DNA: TGTGCCAGCAGCTTAGCGAGGCTAGCGAGAAGCACAGATACGCAGTATTTT.

The V call is TRBV5-6, the J call TRBJ2-3; 14 bases map to TRBD2. The ends lost 3 bases at V and 3 bases at J; junction bases unmatched: 9. CDR1 is SGHDT, CDR2 YYEEEE, per germline. This CDR3 contains 18 residues. CDR3 protein: CASSYLGLAGAVTDTQYF. CDR3 nucleotide sequence: TGTGCCAGCAGCTACCTGGGACTAGCGGGAGCGGTAACAGATACGCAGTATTTT.

V usage is TRBV18 and J usage is TRBJ2-1, with 7 positions matching TRBD1. Germline assignment: CDR1 KGHSH and CDR2 LQKENI. The V and J ends lost 3 bases and 6 bases, in that order; junction bases with no gene match: 8. This CDR3 is built from 15 residues. The CDR3 DNA sequence: TGTGCCAGCTCACCTAAACGACAGGGTTCCAATGAGCAGTTCTTC. Residues: CASSPKRQGSNEQFF.

This clone was found a few times. V is TRBV2 and J is TRBJ1-5; D is ambiguous. V lost 0 bases, J lost 3 bases, and 9 bases lay in between. The CDR3 runs to 15 residues. The germline gives CDR1 SNHLY, CDR2 FYNNEI. Written as DNA, the CDR3 is TGTGCCAGCAGTGAAGCGTCCGAGAACAATCAGCCCCAGCATTTT. Amino acid sequence: CASSEASENNQPQHF.